One sample yielded the 12 T cell receptor beta chains listed below, sequenced in a study of cytomegalovirus exposure and HLA in healthy donors. The PCR was carried out with 60 Vbeta primers and 13 Jbeta primers. Only in-frame clones appear in the TCRdb table, and some are missing; sequencing was by immunoSEQ multiplex PCR. The sample yields 250,000 or so clones, 80% to 85% seen once. The source material was PBMCs. The receptors here all came from a woman aged 60-75 years in good health and CMV-seropositive.

The rearrangement joins TRBV28 to TRBJ2-1, with D possibly TRBD1 on 6 matching bases. Trimming pared 2 bases from V and 8 bases from J, leaving 13 bases between. From germline, CDR1 is MDHEN and CDR2 SYDVKM. The CDR3 runs 14 residues. CDR3 bases: TGTGCCAGCAGTTTAAGCAGGGGACGCGATGAGCAGTTCTTC. Its translation: CASSLSRGRDEQFF.

This chain connects TRBV25-1 to TRBJ1-5; 7 bases are a match to TRBD1. The V gene's germline CDR1 is MGHDK and CDR2 SYGVNS. The junction had 6 bases not matched to a gene; V was cut back by 9 bases and J by 4 bases. This CDR3 spans 13 amino acids. This chain's CDR3 is CASSTGWNQPQHF. CDR3 in DNA: TGTGCCAGTTCGACAGGGTGGAATCAGCCCCAGCATTTT.

The gene calls are TRBV5-1 and TRBJ2-1, with a possible D match to TRBD2 (5 bases). CDR3 length: 14 amino acids. Germline assignment: CDR1 SGHRS and CDR2 YFSETQ. Trimming cost V 4 bases and J 9 bases, with 17 bases left between them. DNA for the CDR3: TGCGCCAGCAGCCCCACTTTTGGGAGTATTGAGCAGTTCTTC. It is translated as CASSPTFGSIEQFF.

The V call is TRBV10-1, the J call TRBJ2-1; TRBD2 matches 13 bases. This CDR3 spans 15 amino acids. Germline lookup yields CDR1 WNHNN and CDR2 SYGVQD (reference sequence). Unmatched junction bases numbered 5, after V lost 6 bases and J lost 6 bases. CDR3 loop: CASSPTSGRINEQFF. The CDR3 DNA is TGCGCCAGCAGCCCGACTAGCGGGAGGATCAATGAGCAGTTCTTC.

The rearrangement links TRBV7-3 to TRBJ2-2, with 12 bases aligning to TRBD1. Germline V lookup: CDR1 SGHTA, CDR2 FQGTGA. Germline trimming cut 2 bases from V and 6 bases from J; bases unmatched to any gene: 4. The CDR3 covers 16 residues. CDR3 DNA: TGTGCCAGCAGCTTATTAGGGACAGGGGGCTCCGGGGAGCTGTTTTTT. Its translation is CASSLLGTGGSGELFF. Filled out from reference TRBV7-3 and TRBJ2-2, the complete variable domain reads GAGVSQTPSNKVTEKGKYVELRCDPISGHTALYWYRQSLGQGPEFLIYFQGTGAADDSGLPNDRFFAVRPEGSVSTLKIQRTERGDSAVYLCASSLLGTGGSGELFFGEGSRLTVL.

The rearrangement joins TRBV2 to TRBJ2-5; possibly TRBD2 for D (6 bases). The CDR3 runs 16 residues. Trimming cost V 4 bases and J 4 bases, with 19 bases left between them. Germline V gives CDR1 SNHLY, CDR2 FYNNEI. The CDR3 DNA is TGTGCCAGCAGTGGTGGCGGGACTCGGACTGTAGAGACCCAGTACTTC. This translates into CASSGGGTRTVETQYF. Full variable domain (remainder filled in from reference TRBV2 and TRBJ2-5): EPEVTQTPSHQVTQMGQEVILRCVPISNHLYFYWYRQILGQKVEFLVSFYNNEISEKSEIFDDQFSVERPDGSNFTLKIRSTKLEDSAMYFCASSGGGTRTVETQYFGPGTRLLVL.

This clone was detected a few times. This chain connects TRBV6-5 to TRBJ2-7; 10 bases match TRBD1. Losses at the gene ends were 5 bases for V and 6 bases for J; bases not matched to a gene: 4. Looked up from germline, CDR1 is MNHEY and CDR2 is SVGAGI. CDR3 length: 13 residues. The CDR3 nucleotides read TGTGCCAGCAGTGACAGGGGGCGCGCCGAGCAGTACTTC. Amino acids: CASSDRGRAEQYF.

V usage is TRBV10-1 and J usage is TRBJ2-1; TRBD1 agrees at 10 bases. The junction had 9 bases not matched to a gene; V was cut back by 3 bases and J by 7 bases. Germline lookup yields CDR1 WNHNN and CDR2 SYGVQD (reference sequence). The CDR3 is 16 residues long. Here the CDR3 reads CASSDHRQGARNEQFF. The CDR3, as DNA: TGCGCCAGCAGTGACCATCGACAGGGGGCAAGGAATGAGCAGTTCTTC.

The J gene is TRBJ2-7, the V gene TRBV7-3; 7 bases agree with TRBD1. V trimming: 5 bases; J trimming: 3 bases; junction bases outside the gene matches: 7. Looked up from germline, CDR1 is SGHTA and CDR2 is FQGTGA. The CDR3 has 14 residues. In DNA, the CDR3 is TGTGCCAGCAGCCCTACCAGGGACAGCTACGAGCAGTACTTC. Its translation is CASSPTRDSYEQYF.

The V and J genes are TRBV5-1 and TRBJ2-5; D gene ambiguous. Trimming cost V 1 base and J 4 bases, with 5 bases left between them. Germline CDR1 is SGHRS and CDR2 is YFSETQ. The CDR3 is 12 residues long. CDR3 protein: CASSLWPETQYF. The CDR3 bases are TGCGCCAGCAGCTTGTGGCCAGAGACCCAGTACTTC.

This chain connects TRBV28 to TRBJ2-7, with D unclear. CDR1 is MDHEN and CDR2 is SYDVKM in the germline V gene. The V end lost 2 bases, the J end lost 9 bases, and 8 bases lay between the germline ends. The CDR3 extends over 11 amino acids. Here the CDR3 DNA reads TGTGCCAGCAGTTTAATGGCCTGGCAGTACTTC. Protein sequence: CASSLMAWQYF.

The chain joins TRBV5-1 to TRBJ1-2; D perhaps matches TRBD1 (6 bases). CDR3 size: 15 residues. Germline CDR1 reads SGHRS; CDR2 reads YFSETQ. V lost 4 bases and J 3 bases, leaving 16 bases between the germline ends. The CDR3 region has the DNA TGCGCCAGCAGCCCCGGGACAAACGGGGACTATGGCTACACCTTC. Translated: CASSPGTNGDYGYTF.